A single sample gave rise to the 24 T cell receptor beta chains below, sequenced in a study of identical twins (dated by TCRdb to the mid-2010s). Receptor libraries were prepared by 5' RACE. Sequencing was carried out with an Illumina HiSeq 2000. Using fastp trimming at Q25 and MiXCR clonotype assembly, TCRdb reanalyzed the public sequencing data and kept in-frame beta chains. Rows are unified per CDR3 protein, each entry keeping the most common DNA and genes. The sample data list around 960,000 distinct CDR3 sequences, and approximately 13% of these were observed just once. 1.5% to 2% of the sample lies in the top ten. These data are also associated with another study on yellow fever vaccine responses in identical twins.

Input material: PBMCs. The receptors here all came from a woman aged 18-30 years in good health.

CDR3: CASSSWTQAGASTDTQYF. CDR3 in DNA: TGTGCCAGCAGCTCCTGGACCCAGGCGGGGGCTAGCACAGATACGCAGTATTTT. V gene TRBV11-2 combines with J gene TRBJ2-3, with D possibly being TRBD2 (7 bases). The V end lost 4 bases, the J end lost 0 bases, and 20 bases lay between the germline ends. Per germline, CDR1 SGHAT and CDR2 FQNNGV. The CDR3 runs to 18 residues.

In its sample, this clonotype was seen many times. The J gene is TRBJ1-1, the V gene TRBV2; TRBD1 matches 10 bases. The CDR3 is 16 amino acids. J lost 2 bases, V lost 5 bases, and 8 bases had no gene match. Germline CDR1 SNHLY, CDR2 FYNNEI. CDR3 sequence: CASSRGQGVLNTEAFF. The CDR3 DNA reads TGTGCCAGCAGTCGCGGACAGGGGGTGTTAAACACTGAAGCTTTCTTT.

The chain joins TRBV7-8 to TRBJ2-7; 12 bases line up with TRBD2. Germline-derived CDR1 and CDR2 are SGHVS and FQNEAQ. With 1 base clipped from V and 7 bases from J, the junction kept 5 bases outside the gene matches. This CDR3 contains 15 residues. This CDR3 is CASSLGLAGAGEQYF. CDR3 nucleotide sequence: TGTGCCAGCAGCTTAGGACTAGCGGGAGCTGGGGAGCAGTACTTC.

This sequence joins TRBV12-3 or TRBV12-4 and TRBJ1-2, with a tentative D call TRBD1 (5 bases). Trimming removed 7 bases at V and 6 bases at J, with 18 bases between. The CDR3 is 14 amino acids. CDR3 protein: CASTLGPGWDGYTF. CDR3 nucleotide sequence: TGTGCCAGCACCCTGGGGCCGGGGTGGGATGGCTACACCTTC.

The chain recombines TRBV2 with TRBJ2-3, with 9 bases identical to TRBD2. The CDR3 spans 14 residues. J gave up 1 base and V 6 bases, and 2 bases lay outside the gene matches. The V gene's germline CDR1 is SNHLY and CDR2 FYNNEI. The CDR3 reads CASRTSGRTDTQYF. The CDR3 DNA sequence: TGTGCCAGCAGAACTAGCGGGCGCACAGATACGCAGTATTTT.

CDR3 residues: CASSQVLLAHGLQKYF. CDR3 nucleotide sequence: TGTGCCAGCAGCCAAGTCTTGCTAGCCCATGGCTTACAGAAGTATTTT. The chain recombines TRBV3-1 with TRBJ2-3; possibly TRBD2 for D (5 bases). Trimming took 1 base from V and 13 from J, leaving 24 bases between them. Germline assignment: CDR1 LGHDT and CDR2 YNNKEL (reference sequence). This CDR3 is built from 16 residues.

This clonotype was seen a handful of times. The gene calls are TRBV12-3 or TRBV12-4 and TRBJ2-2; 7 bases are a match to TRBD2. This CDR3 contains 16 residues. Germline trimming cut 6 bases from V and 5 bases from J; bases unmatched to any gene: 12. CDR3 region: CASSLAGEVRTGELFF. In DNA, the CDR3 is TGTGCCAGCAGCCTCGCGGGAGAAGTTAGGACCGGGGAGCTGTTTTTT.

The CDR3 here is CASTLGRIGTGELFF. Here the CDR3 DNA reads TGTGCCAGCACCCTAGGTCGGATTGGCACCGGGGAGCTGTTTTTT. The gene calls are TRBV3-1 and TRBJ2-2; no clear D. The CDR3 extends over 15 amino acids. The germline gives CDR1 LGHDT, CDR2 YNNKEL (reference sequence). The V gene lost 7 bases and the J gene lost 4 bases, with 16 bases spanning the gap.

This clonotype was seen many times. The chain carries TRBV3-1 and TRBJ2-3; no firm D call. Per germline, CDR1 LGHDT and CDR2 YNNKEL (reference sequence). Trimming stripped 4 bases from V and 2 bases from J, with 10 bases between. The length of the CDR3 is 14 residues. CDR3 residues: CASSRISNTDTQYF. In DNA form, the CDR3 reads TGTGCCAGCAGCCGAATTTCAAACACAGATACGCAGTATTTT.

This clonotype has just a few counts. The chain uses TRBV15 and TRBJ2-7; D is perhaps TRBD2 (6 bases). Trimming took 3 bases from V and 2 from J, leaving 23 bases between them. The CDR3 is 18 amino acids. Germline V gene lookup returns CDR1 LNHNV and CDR2 YYDKDF (reference sequence). The CDR3 is CATSSKPSEGVVPYEQYV. The CDR3 coding sequence is TGTGCCACCAGCAGCAAGCCCTCGGAGGGAGTCGTCCCCTACGAGCAGTACGTC.

The chain employs TRBV29-1 and TRBJ2-2; D not certain. V was cut by 2 bases and J by 0 bases, with 4 bases left in between. The CDR3 is 13 amino acids. CDR1 and CDR2 from the germline V gene are SQVTM and ANQGSEA. Here the CDR3 DNA reads TGCAGCGTTGAACCCCCGAACACCGGGGAGCTGTTTTTT. The encoded protein is CSVEPPNTGELFF.

This clonotype occurred a few times. The chain joins TRBV5-1 to TRBJ2-7; tentatively, D is TRBD1 or TRBD2 (5 bases each). The V and J ends lost 4 bases and 1 base respectively, with 18 bases between them. CDR1 and CDR2 from the germline V gene are SGHRS and YFSETQ. The CDR3 is made up of 16 amino acids. CDR3 amino acids: CASSPRGGTLSYEQYF. As DNA, the CDR3 is TGCGCCAGCAGCCCCCGAGGTGGGACCCTGTCCTACGAGCAGTACTTC.

The table lists this clonotype with many counts. The V and J genes are TRBV29-1 and TRBJ2-1; 11 bases fit TRBD2. The V gene's germline CDR1 is SQVTM and CDR2 ANQGSEA. CDR3 length: 13 amino acids. The ends lost 7 bases at V and 4 bases at J; junction bases unmatched: 3. The CDR3 DNA sequence: TGCAGCGAAGGGACTAGCGGTTACAATGAGCAGTTCTTC. It is translated as CSEGTSGYNEQFF.

The CDR3 sequence is CASSQGTGLYEQYF. CDR3 nucleotides: TGCGCCAGCAGCCAGGGGACAGGGCTGTACGAGCAGTACTTC. This sequence joins TRBV4-1 and TRBJ2-7; 9 nucleotides agree with TRBD1. Germline loops: CDR1 MGHRA, CDR2 YSYEKL. V lost 3 bases, J lost 4 bases, and 4 bases stayed unmatched. The CDR3 totals 14 residues.

The chain recombines TRBV6-1 with TRBJ1-1; D is possibly TRBD1 (5 bases). The germline gives CDR1 MNHNS, CDR2 SASEGT. There are 13 residues in the CDR3. V was cut by 7 bases and J by 1 base, with 10 bases left in between. The CDR3 sequence: CASTYTGNTEAFF. In DNA, the CDR3 is TGTGCCAGCACCTATACAGGGAACACTGAAGCTTTCTTT.

The chain employs TRBV28 and TRBJ2-1; D might be TRBD2 (5 bases). V shed 5 bases and J shed 7 bases, with 18 bases lying between them. The CDR3 consists of 15 residues. Per germline, CDR1 MDHEN and CDR2 SYDVKM. The CDR3 nucleotides are TGTGCCAGCAGTCAACTTGAGGGAGTCTTTAATGAGCAGTTCTTC. This gives the protein CASSQLEGVFNEQFF.

This clonotype was picked up a small number of times. V usage is TRBV20-1 and J usage is TRBJ2-2, with D possibly matching TRBD1 (5 bases). Germline V gene lookup returns CDR1 DFQATT and CDR2 SNEGSKA (reference sequence). The CDR3 totals 15 residues. The ends were cut back, 1 base at V and 5 bases at J, with 14 bases in the middle. The DNA of the CDR3 is TGCAGTGCTAGAGGGGTCGCAGGGAAAACCGGGGAGCTGTTTTTT. Translation gives CSARGVAGKTGELFF.

This clonotype was observed many times. The genes are TRBV7-6 and TRBJ2-5; D unclear. Germline V lookup: CDR1 SGHVS, CDR2 FNYEAQ. This CDR3 is 13 amino acids long. Trimming pared 2 bases from V and 3 bases from J, leaving 7 bases between. The CDR3 loop reads CASSLFNEETQYF. Here the CDR3 DNA reads TGTGCCAGCAGCTTATTTAATGAAGAGACCCAGTACTTC.

This clonotype has a count of ten or more. The rearrangement joins TRBV28 to TRBJ1-5; tentative D call: TRBD1 (5 bases). V gave up 4 bases and J gave up 6 bases, with 19 bases separating them. Germline CDR1 reads MDHEN; CDR2 reads SYDVKM. The CDR3 runs to 16 residues. In nucleotides, the CDR3 is TGTGCCAGCAGTTCCCCCGGGGCAGATCCAGGTCAGCCCCAGCATTTT. Encoded protein: CASSSPGADPGQPQHF.

The table lists this clonotype with a few counts. The chain links TRBV24-1 to TRBJ2-7, with 7 positions matching TRBD2. CDR1 and CDR2 from the germline V gene are KGHDR and SFDVKD. V lost 6 bases and J lost 11; bases outside the gene matches: 6. The CDR3 is 11 amino acids. The CDR3, as DNA: TGTGCCACCAGTAGCAGGCTAGCGGAGTACGTC. Protein: CATSSRLAEYV.

CDR3 bases: TGCAGTGCTAGAGGGGGGACTAGCGGGGTCGATGAGCAGTTCTTC. Protein product: CSARGGTSGVDEQFF. The chain carries TRBV20-1 and TRBJ2-1, with TRBD2 identical over 13 bases. CDR1 and CDR2 (germline): DFQATT, SNEGSKA (reference sequence). The CDR3 is made up of 15 amino acids. J gave up 8 bases and V 1 base, and 5 bases lay outside the gene matches.

Only a few counts were recorded for this clonotype. This chain uses TRBV5-1 with TRBJ2-3; D is ambiguous. The V gene's germline CDR1 is SGHRS and CDR2 YFSETQ. The ends were cut back, 0 bases at V and 0 bases at J, with 11 bases in the middle. The CDR3 is made up of 16 amino acids. CDR3 DNA: TGCGCCAGCAGCTTGGAAGGGCTCTCTAGCACAGATACGCAGTATTTT. Translation: CASSLEGLSSTDTQYF.

This chain uses TRBV5-1 with TRBJ1-3; TRBD1 matches at 7 bases. CDR1 and CDR2 from the germline V gene are SGHRS and YFSETQ. The J segment lost 3 bases and the V segment lost 4 bases, leaving 7 bases of the junction unmatched. This CDR3 is built from 15 residues. CDR3 sequence reads: CASSADRVFGNTIYF. CDR3 DNA: TGCGCCAGCAGCGCTGACAGGGTCTTTGGAAACACCATATATTTT.

The chain has TRBV5-6 and TRBJ2-1; 9 bases fit TRBD2. The CDR3 sequence is 15 residues long. V lost 5 bases to trimming and J lost 5 bases; unmatched junction nucleotides: 8. In germline, CDR1 is SGHDT, CDR2 YYEEEE. In DNA form, the CDR3 reads TGTGCCAGCAGTCCGCTAGCGGGATGGGACAATGAGCAGTTCTTC. Encoded protein: CASSPLAGWDNEQFF. Full variable domain (missing parts from reference TRBV5-6 and TRBJ2-1): DAGVTQSPTHLIKTRGQQVTLRCSPKSGHDTVSWYQQALGQGPQFIFQYYEEEERQRGNFPDRFSGHQFPNYSSELNVNALLLGDSALYLCASSPLAGWDNEQFFGPGTRLTVL.